Following are 23 T cell receptor beta chains from one sample sequenced in a study of blood T cell repertoires in COVID-19. Clones were sequenced by immunoSEQ multiplex PCR, and TCRdb holds only the in-frame ones, with some missing. Altogether 80,000 to 100,000 clones are present, 60% to 85% being singletons, with the ten largest covering about a sixth. Sequencing input: peripheral blood. The receptors here all came from a human donor in a cohort sampled during active COVID-19.

This chain uses TRBV1 with TRBJ2-7; TRBD2, the D gene given by the table, was not confirmed from the DNA. TRBV1 is an annotated pseudogene. The CDR3 length is 12 residues. DNA of the CDR3: TGCACCATCCCCGAGCGGGAGTACGAGCAGTACGTC. Its protein is CTIPEREYEQYV.

In its sample, this clone was seen once. This chain joins TRBV27 and TRBJ2-7; tentatively, D is TRBD2 (6 bases). Deletions cut 7 bases from V and 2 bases from J, with 21 bases between. The germline V gene has CDR1 MNHEY and CDR2 SMNVEV (reference sequence). This CDR3 has 16 amino acids. The DNA of the CDR3 is TGTGCCAGCACCTCTAGGGCCGGGGGTGCCCCCTACGAGCAGTACTTC. This encodes CASTSRAGGAPYEQYF.

The chain links TRBV19 to TRBJ2-3; D remains ambiguous. Germline V gene sequence: CDR1 LNHDA, CDR2 SQIVND (reference sequence). V was pared by 6 bases and J by 2 bases, with 9 bases between. There are 13 residues in the CDR3. The CDR3 spells CASRAVNTDTQYF. CDR3 nucleotide sequence: TGTGCCAGTAGGGCGGTGAACACAGATACGCAGTATTTT.

CDR3 nucleotide sequence: TGCGCCAGCAGCTTACCTTTGGGGAGCGAGCAGTTCTTC. Residues: CASSLPLGSEQFF. The chain couples TRBV5-1 to TRBJ2-1; a weak D match, TRBD2 (5 bases). The CDR3 consists of 13 residues. Germline CDR1 and CDR2: SGHRS and YFSETQ. V was trimmed by 2 bases and J by 10 bases, leaving 13 bases between them.

This clone was found once. The chain uses TRBV25-1 and TRBJ1-2, with D perhaps matching TRBD1 (6 bases). The germline V gene encodes CDR1 MGHDK and CDR2 SYGVNS. The V end was cut by 7 bases, the J end by 8 bases, with 11 bases between. The CDR3 consists of 11 residues. In DNA form, the CDR3 reads TGTGCCAGCATAGGGACAAAAGGCTACACCTTC. Protein product: CASIGTKGYTF.

The J gene is TRBJ2-1, the V gene TRBV23-1, with 8 positions matching TRBD2. TRBV23-1 is reported as an ORF; its role is uncertain. This CDR3 region has 16 residues. The junction had 14 bases not matched to a gene; V was cut back by 1 base and J by 12 bases. This CDR3 is CASSQLGRGGYQGQFF. DNA of the CDR3: TGCGCCAGCAGTCAATTAGGCCGGGGGGGGTACCAAGGGCAGTTCTTC.

The chain carries TRBV27 and TRBJ2-7, with TRBD2 identical over 7 bases. The CDR3 loop spans 14 amino acids. J gave up 2 bases and V 2 bases, and 3 bases lay outside the gene matches. In germline, CDR1 is MNHEY, CDR2 SMNVEV (reference sequence). The CDR3 DNA sequence: TGTGCCAGCAGTTTAAGGCTAGCGGCCTACGAGCAGTACTTC. It encodes CASSLRLAAYEQYF.

The V and J genes are TRBV5-1 and TRBJ1-4; 9 bases are shared with TRBD1. The J segment lost 7 bases and the V segment lost 4 bases, leaving 20 bases of the junction unmatched. Germline V gene data show CDR1 as SGHRS and CDR2 as YFSETQ. This CDR3 comprises 19 residues. The DNA of the CDR3 is TGCGCCAGCAGCGAGGACGAGGACAGGGGATTGGAAGGATTTGAAAAACTGTTTTTT. Protein: CASSEDEDRGLEGFEKLFF.

The chain employs TRBV10-1 and TRBJ2-2; possibly TRBD1 for D (5 bases). The CDR3 consists of 12 residues. Per germline, CDR1 WNHNN and CDR2 SYGVQD (reference sequence). Trimming stripped 2 bases from V and 8 bases from J, with 6 bases between. The CDR3 region has the DNA TGCGCCAGCAGTGAGGGGGCAGGGGAGCTGTTTTTT. This codes for CASSEGAGELFF.

This clone was recorded a few times. The chain couples TRBV9 to TRBJ2-3, with D perhaps TRBD2 (5 bases). The CDR3 totals 15 residues. Trimming removed 2 bases from V and 2 bases from J, with 12 bases in between. Germline CDR1 SGDLS, CDR2 YYNGEE. CDR3 amino acids: CASSVSGLLTDTQYF. For the CDR3, the DNA is TGTGCCAGCAGCGTCAGCGGTCTACTCACAGATACGCAGTATTTT.

The chain combines TRBV5-4 with TRBJ2-5; TRBD1 matches 7 bases. Losses at the gene ends were 9 bases for V and 4 bases for J; bases not matched to a gene: 6. Germline V gene data show CDR1 as SGHNT and CDR2 as YYREEE (reference sequence). The CDR3 sequence is 12 residues long. The CDR3 spells CAITGVRETQYF. Here the CDR3 DNA reads TGTGCCATCACAGGGGTCCGAGAGACCCAGTACTTC.

This clone is categorized as medium-sized. The chain is built from TRBV9 and TRBJ2-2; D is unresolved. The CDR3 totals 12 residues. V was pared by 4 bases and J by 4 bases, with 5 bases between. Germline CDR1 is SGDLS and CDR2 is YYNGEE. The CDR3, as DNA: TGTGCCAGCAGCATCGTCACCGGGGAGCTGTTTTTT. Translation gives CASSIVTGELFF.

The chain has TRBV6-2 or TRBV6-3 and TRBJ1-2; no clear D gene. Germline V CDR1 and CDR2: MNHEY, SVGEGT. V lost 5 bases, J lost 5 bases, and 6 bases lay in between. The CDR3 is 11 residues long. The CDR3 DNA sequence: TGTGCCAGCAGTCCGAGTTATGGCTACACCTTC. This gives the protein CASSPSYGYTF.

This clone has a handful of counts. The rearrangement uses TRBV10-3 and TRBJ1-5, with D uncertain. Germline V gene data show CDR1 as ENHRY and CDR2 as SYGVKD. V shed 2 bases and J shed 5 bases, with 7 bases lying between them. The CDR3 spans 13 residues. CDR3 region: CAISEEGDQPQHF. In DNA, the CDR3 is TGTGCCATCAGTGAGGAGGGTGATCAGCCCCAGCATTTT.

The CDR3 nucleotides read TGTGCCATCAGGGCGGGGGTGGCGTTCTACAATGAGCAGTTCTTC. Translation gives CAIRAGVAFYNEQFF. The chain employs TRBV10-3 and TRBJ2-1, with TRBD2 matching over 7 bases. The CDR3 has 15 residues. V was pared by 6 bases and J by 3 bases, with 8 bases of the junction left unmatched. Germline V gene data show CDR1 as ENHRY and CDR2 as SYGVKD.

Details on this clone: The sample has other DNA sequences that encode this CDR3 too. The rearrangement joins TRBV18 to TRBJ2-7, with a possible D match to TRBD1 (6 bases). The germline V gene has CDR1 KGHSH and CDR2 LQKENI. The germline V and J ends were trimmed by 3 bases and 2 bases, with 11 bases remaining between them. The CDR3 runs 14 residues. The CDR3 DNA follows: TGTGCCAGCTCACCCCGTCAGGGGACCTACGAGCAGTACGTC. Translating it yields CASSPRQGTYEQYV.

This clone was observed a few times. The chain carries TRBV5-1 and TRBJ1-2; TRBD1 aligns across 9 bases. The ends lost 4 bases at V and 2 bases at J; junction bases unmatched: 18. The CDR3 spans 19 residues. CDR1 and CDR2 (germline): SGHRS, YFSETQ. The CDR3 sequence is CASSLGLGDRGRTNYGYTF. The CDR3 DNA sequence: TGCGCCAGCAGCCTTGGATTGGGTGACAGGGGGAGGACAAACTATGGCTACACCTTC.

The chain couples TRBV4-1 to TRBJ1-1, with 7 bases lining up with TRBD1. Germline trimming cut 4 bases from V and 2 bases from J; bases unmatched to any gene: 4. CDR1 MGHRA and CDR2 YSYEKL come from the germline V gene. The CDR3 runs to 14 residues. The chain's CDR3 is CASSPQGGNTEAFF. Here the CDR3 DNA reads TGCGCCAGCAGCCCCCAGGGGGGCAACACTGAAGCTTTCTTT.

This sequence joins TRBV7-6 and TRBJ2-3, with 8 positions matching TRBD2. The junction had 4 bases not matched to a gene; V was cut back by 5 bases and J by 6 bases. The germline V gene has CDR1 SGHVS and CDR2 FNYEAQ. This CDR3 comprises 13 residues. The CDR3 bases are TGTGCCAGCAGCGGTCCGGGGGGGGATACGCAGTATTTT. Residues: CASSGPGGDTQYF.

As regards this clone: The sample contains more than one DNA sequence encoding this CDR3. V gene TRBV6-5 combines with J gene TRBJ2-2; TRBD1 might be the D (6 bases). Germline CDR1 is MNHEY and CDR2 is SVGAGI. CDR3 length: 15 residues. Between the trimmed V and J ends, which lost 2 bases and 0 bases, there was a span of 7 bases. The CDR3 reads CASSYDRSNTGELFF. CDR3 nucleotide sequence: TGTGCCAGCAGTTACGACAGGTCGAACACCGGGGAGCTGTTTTTT.

The J gene is TRBJ2-7, the V gene TRBV5-1; 9 bases align to TRBD1. CDR3 size: 15 residues. V dropped 4 bases and J dropped 1; count of bases not matched to a gene: 6. Germline V gives CDR1 SGHRS, CDR2 YFSETQ. CDR3 protein: CASSDGQGWSYEQYF. DNA of the CDR3: TGCGCCAGCAGCGACGGACAGGGGTGGTCCTACGAGCAGTACTTC. Looking up the rest from reference TRBV5-1 and TRBJ2-7 gives the full variable domain: KAGVTQTPRYLIKTRGQQVTLSCSPISGHRSVSWYQQTPGQGLQFLFEYFSETQRNKGNFPGRFSGRQFSNSRSEMNVSTLELGDSALYLCASSDGQGWSYEQYFGPGTRLTVT.

The chain uses TRBV5-1 and TRBJ1-4; no clear D gene. CDR3 length: 14 residues. V gave up 0 bases and J gave up 8 bases, with 11 bases separating them. Germline-derived CDR1 and CDR2 are SGHRS and YFSETQ. The CDR3 bases are TGCGCCAGCAGCTTGGGTGGCAGAGGGGAAAAACTGTTTTTT. Residues: CASSLGGRGEKLFF.

CDR3 DNA: TGTGCCATCAGCGGGACAGCCCCCTCCTACGAGCAGTACTTC. Translated, it gives CAISGTAPSYEQYF. This chain uses TRBV10-3 with TRBJ2-7, with TRBD1 matching over 7 bases. V trimming: 6 bases; J trimming: 0 bases; junction bases outside the gene matches: 5. CDR1 and CDR2 (germline): ENHRY, SYGVKD. CDR3 length: 14 residues.